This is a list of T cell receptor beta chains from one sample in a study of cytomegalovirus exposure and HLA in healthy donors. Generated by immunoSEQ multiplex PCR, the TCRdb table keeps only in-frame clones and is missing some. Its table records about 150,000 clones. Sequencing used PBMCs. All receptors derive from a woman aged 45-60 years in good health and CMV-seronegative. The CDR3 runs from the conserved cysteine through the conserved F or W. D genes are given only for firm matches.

CDR3nt: TGTGCCAGCAGCGAGGGCCTACAGGGGCTTACAGATACGCAGTATTTT
CDR3aa: CASSEGLQGLTDTQYF
d_gene: TRBD1
j_gene: TRBJ2-3
v_gene: TRBV9

CDR3nt: TGTGCCAGCAGTTGGACTAGCGGCTCCTACGAGCAGTACTTC
CDR3aa: CASSWTSGSYEQYF
d_gene: TRBD2
j_gene: TRBJ2-7
v_gene: TRBV27

CDR3nt: TGTGCCAGCAGCTTAGCGCGAACTAGCGGGAGGGCCAATCTTTACGAGCAGTACTTC
CDR3aa: CASSLARTSGRANLYEQYF
d_gene: TRBD2
j_gene: TRBJ2-7
v_gene: TRBV7-9

CDR3nt: TGTGCCAGCAGCTTGGACAGGGGAGGACGGGGCTACACCTTC
CDR3aa: CASSLDRGGRGYTF
d_gene: TRBD1
j_gene: TRBJ1-2
v_gene: TRBV7-6

CDR3nt: TGTGCCAGCAGTGAGCAGGGGGACACCTACAATGAGCAGTTCTTC
CDR3aa: CASSEQGDTYNEQFF
d_gene: TRBD1
j_gene: TRBJ2-1
v_gene: TRBV2

CDR3nt: TGTGCCAGCAGCTCGGGGGAGTTCGGTGGCTACACCTTC
CDR3aa: CASSSGEFGGYTF
d_gene: -
j_gene: TRBJ1-2
v_gene: TRBV28

CDR3nt: TGTGCCATCACCGCTCGGGGAGCCAGCTCTGGAAACACCATATATTTT
CDR3aa: CAITARGASSGNTIYF
d_gene: -
j_gene: TRBJ1-3
v_gene: TRBV10-3

CDR3nt: TGTGCCAGCAGTTTATCAGGGCTTACCTACGAGCAGTACTTC
CDR3aa: CASSLSGLTYEQYF
d_gene: -
j_gene: TRBJ2-7
v_gene: TRBV28

CDR3nt: TGCGCCAGCAGCCAAGACAGGGCGGAGACCCAGTACTTC
CDR3aa: CASSQDRAETQYF
d_gene: -
j_gene: TRBJ2-5
v_gene: TRBV4-1

CDR3nt: TGCGCCAGCAGCCAAGCCGTCACTAGTTCCGGGGAGCTGTTTTTT
CDR3aa: CASSQAVTSSGELFF
d_gene: -
j_gene: TRBJ2-2
v_gene: TRBV4-1

CDR3nt: TGTGCCAGCAGTGAAGGGCAGTACAATCAGCCCCAGCATTTT
CDR3aa: CASSEGQYNQPQHF
d_gene: -
j_gene: TRBJ1-5
v_gene: TRBV6-1

CDR3nt: TGCGCCAGCAGCCAATTAACAGTGGGTGAAAAACTGTTTTTT
CDR3aa: CASSQLTVGEKLFF
d_gene: -
j_gene: TRBJ1-4
v_gene: TRBV4-1

CDR3nt: TGTGCCAGCAGCCAAGACGGGGGATATGGCTACACCTTC
CDR3aa: CASSQDGGYGYTF
d_gene: -
j_gene: TRBJ1-2
v_gene: TRBV4-2

CDR3nt: TGCGCCAGCAGCTTAATAGGGGGCAATGAGCAGTTCTTC
CDR3aa: CASSLIGGNEQFF
d_gene: -
j_gene: TRBJ2-1
v_gene: TRBV5-1

CDR3nt: TGTGCCAGCAACTTGACAGGTTGGGGTCAGCCCCAGCATTTT
CDR3aa: CASNLTGWGQPQHF
d_gene: -
j_gene: TRBJ1-5
v_gene: TRBV7-9

CDR3nt: TGTGCCAGCAGTGAAACAGGTTCCTCTGGGGCCAACGTCCTGACTTTC
CDR3aa: CASSETGSSGANVLTF
d_gene: -
j_gene: TRBJ2-6
v_gene: TRBV2

CDR3nt: TGTGCCAGCAGTGAAGACGAGGGGGGGCCGTATGAGCAGTTCTTC
CDR3aa: CASSEDEGGPYEQFF
d_gene: -
j_gene: TRBJ2-1
v_gene: TRBV6-1

CDR3nt: TGTGCCAGCAGTTACGCAGGGGTCGGTCAGCCCCAGCATTTT
CDR3aa: CASSYAGVGQPQHF
d_gene: -
j_gene: TRBJ1-5
v_gene: TRBV6-5

CDR3nt: TGTGCCAGCAGCCGATCGGGGTCACCCCTCCACTTT
CDR3aa: CASSRSGSPLHF
d_gene: -
j_gene: TRBJ1-6
v_gene: TRBV7-9

CDR3nt: TGTGCCAGCAGTCTACAGGGTGGCAAAAATTCACCCCTCCACTTT
CDR3aa: CASSLQGGKNSPLHF
d_gene: -
j_gene: TRBJ1-6
v_gene: TRBV2

CDR3nt: TGTGCCTGGAGTTCCCGACTGGTAGGCTACACCTTC
CDR3aa: CAWSSRLVGYTF
d_gene: -
j_gene: TRBJ1-2
v_gene: TRBV30

CDR3nt: TGTGCCAGCAGCGTAGACAGGGGATCCTATGGCTACACCTTC
CDR3aa: CASSVDRGSYGYTF
d_gene: TRBD1
j_gene: TRBJ1-2
v_gene: TRBV6-1

CDR3nt: TGTGCCAGTAGTATATCGGGCAGGCGGGAAACCCAGTACTTC
CDR3aa: CASSISGRRETQYF
d_gene: -
j_gene: TRBJ2-5
v_gene: TRBV19

CDR3nt: TGTGCCAGCAGTTTACCGGAGGGGTTCCAAGAGACCCAGTACTTC
CDR3aa: CASSLPEGFQETQYF
d_gene: -
j_gene: TRBJ2-5
v_gene: TRBV5-4

CDR3nt: TGCGCCAGCAGCCAAGACTATGCGGGAGGAGGGGAGCAGTACTTC
CDR3aa: CASSQDYAGGGEQYF
d_gene: TRBD2
j_gene: TRBJ2-7
v_gene: TRBV4-1

CDR3nt: TGCGCCAGCAGCACCCACAGGGGAGGCGGCTATGGCTACACCTTC
CDR3aa: CASSTHRGGGYGYTF
d_gene: TRBD1
j_gene: TRBJ1-2
v_gene: TRBV4-3

CDR3nt: TGTGCCAGCAGCTTGCAGACTGGCACTGAAGCTTTCTTT
CDR3aa: CASSLQTGTEAFF
d_gene: -
j_gene: TRBJ1-1
v_gene: TRBV5-8

CDR3nt: TGTGCCTGGAGTGAGACTCTGGAGGGCCAGCCCCAGCATTTT
CDR3aa: CAWSETLEGQPQHF
d_gene: -
j_gene: TRBJ1-5
v_gene: TRBV30

CDR3nt: TGTGCCAGCAGCTTGGGTAGCTCCTATAATTCACCCCTCCACTTT
CDR3aa: CASSLGSSYNSPLHF
d_gene: -
j_gene: TRBJ1-6
v_gene: TRBV5-6

CDR3nt: TGCGCCAGCAGCCAACTAGCGGGAAGCACAGATACGCAGTATTTT
CDR3aa: CASSQLAGSTDTQYF
d_gene: TRBD2
j_gene: TRBJ2-3
v_gene: TRBV4-3

CDR3nt: TGTGCCAGCAGTGGCGACGGGGGGCGTGAGCAGTTCTTC
CDR3aa: CASSGDGGREQFF
d_gene: -
j_gene: TRBJ2-1
v_gene: TRBV6-4